The 15 T cell receptor beta chains in this list originate from one sample, sequenced in a study of blood T cell repertoires in COVID-19. Data came from immunoSEQ multiplex PCR; TCRdb stores just in-frame clones and leaves some out. The sample gives about 210,000 clones, approximately 86% of which show up once; 3% to 3.5% is in the top ten. The sample consisted of peripheral blood. The receptor set was obtained from a man in his 60s with acute or convalescent COVID-19.

CDR3 nucleotide sequence: TGTGCCAGCCAAAGACAGGGGGGACACATCCCCAATGAGCAGTTCTTC. It translates to CASQRQGGHIPNEQFF. This chain uses TRBV5-4 with TRBJ2-1, with TRBD1 matching 9 bases. Germline V gene sequence: CDR1 SGHNT, CDR2 YYREEE (reference sequence). There are 16 residues in the CDR3. Trimming cost V 7 bases and J 6 bases; bases outside gene matches: 14. The full variable domain, in which reference TRBV5-4 and TRBJ2-1 provide the parts outside the CDR3, is ETGVTQSPTHLIKTRGQQVTLRCSSQSGHNTVSWYQQALGQGPQFIFQYYREEENGRGNFPPRFSGLQFPNYSSELNVNALELDDSALYLCASQRQGGHIPNEQFFGPGTRLTVL.

On this clone itself: The junction departs from germline at one end; a sequencing error may be responsible. Other DNA sequences in this specimen translate into the identical CDR3. The chain couples TRBV2 to TRBJ1-2, with 7 bases matching TRBD1. The germline V gene has CDR1 SNHLY and CDR2 FYNNEI. The CDR3 contains 13 residues. CDR3 in amino acids: CASSEDRDYGYTF. The CDR3 region has the DNA TGTGCCAGCAGCGAAGACAGGGACTATGGCTACACCTTC.

The CDR3 loop is CASSLAHEGYTF. The CDR3 coding sequence is TGCGCCAGCAGCTTGGCCCACGAGGGCTACACCTTC. The rearrangement links TRBV5-1 to TRBJ1-2, with D uncertain. The CDR3 runs 12 residues. Trimming pared 0 bases from V and 8 bases from J, leaving 8 bases between. CDR1 is SGHRS and CDR2 is YFSETQ in the germline V gene.

The chain recombines TRBV27 with TRBJ2-3, with D tentatively TRBD1 (7 bases). V shed 1 base and J shed 6 bases, with 17 bases lying between them. The germline gives CDR1 MNHEY, CDR2 SMNVEV (reference sequence). The CDR3 runs 16 residues. CDR3 sequence reads: CASSLFRGTEGDTQYF. CDR3 coding DNA: TGTGCCAGCAGTTTATTCCGCGGGACAGAGGGGGATACGCAGTATTTT.

J is TRBJ1-6 and V is TRBV19, with a tentative D call TRBD1 (6 bases). Germline V gene data show CDR1 as LNHDA and CDR2 as SQIVND (reference sequence). Trimming took 6 bases from V and 7 from J, leaving 13 bases between them. The length of the CDR3 is 14 residues. This CDR3 is CASSTGLGNSPLHF. CDR3 DNA sequence: TGTGCCAGTAGCACAGGGTTAGGGAATTCACCCCTCCACTTT.

The genes are TRBV18 and TRBJ1-1; TRBD1 agrees at 10 bases. Unmatched junction bases numbered 5, after V lost 6 bases and J lost 1 base. CDR3 length equals 15 residues. Germline values: CDR1 KGHSH, CDR2 LQKENI. Here the CDR3 reads CASSLRDRGNTEAFF. The DNA for the CDR3 is TGTGCCAGCTCCCTGCGGGACAGGGGGAACACTGAAGCTTTCTTT.

The V call is TRBV5-1, the J call TRBJ1-1, with 9 bases aligning to TRBD1. The CDR3 is 15 amino acids. The V gene's germline CDR1 is SGHRS and CDR2 YFSETQ. Germline trimming cut 0 bases from V and 4 bases from J; bases unmatched to any gene: 4. CDR3 protein: CASSLGDRAGTEAFF. For the CDR3, the DNA is TGCGCCAGCAGCTTGGGGGACAGGGCGGGCACTGAAGCTTTCTTT.

The rearrangement uses TRBV27 and TRBJ2-7; 9 nucleotides match TRBD2. Germline V gene data show CDR1 as MNHEY and CDR2 as SMNVEV (reference sequence). Trimming removed 6 bases from V and 2 bases from J; junction bases left unmatched: 5. The CDR3 covers 14 residues. Written as DNA, the CDR3 is TGTGCCAGCAGCCGTCTAGCGGGGACCTACGAGCAGTACTTC. Its translation is CASSRLAGTYEQYF.

J is TRBJ2-7 and V is TRBV2, with 10 bases that match TRBD1. This CDR3 comprises 15 residues. In germline, CDR1 is SNHLY, CDR2 FYNNEI. After removal of 8 bases from V and 2 bases from J, the junction contained 9 bases not matched to a gene. The DNA for the CDR3 is TGTGCCAGCCAAAAGGAGGGACAGGGGACCTACGAGCAGTACTTC. It specifies CASQKEGQGTYEQYF.

The J gene is TRBJ2-5, the V gene TRBV28, with TRBD1 matching over 8 bases. With 3 bases clipped from V and 5 bases from J, the junction kept 5 bases outside the gene matches. Per the germline V gene, CDR1 is MDHEN and CDR2 is SYDVKM. The CDR3 has 14 residues. The CDR3 sequence is CASSFLTGGETQYF. The CDR3 nucleotides are TGTGCCAGCAGTTTCCTAACAGGGGGGGAGACCCAGTACTTC.

The chain uses TRBV7-3 and TRBJ2-1, with D possibly TRBD2 on 6 matching bases. Germline loops: CDR1 SGHTA, CDR2 FQGTGA. The CDR3 spans 15 residues. V gave up 2 bases and J gave up 8 bases, with 16 bases separating them. CDR3 in DNA: TGTGCCAGCAGCTTACCCGGGACTGGCGAAGATGAGCAGTTCTTC. It encodes CASSLPGTGEDEQFF.

This chain uses TRBV5-4 with TRBJ2-3; tentatively, D is TRBD2 (6 bases). Germline-derived CDR1 and CDR2 are SGHNT and YYREEE (reference sequence). The CDR3 spans 15 residues. Trimming took 4 bases from V and 2 from J, leaving 14 bases between them. CDR3 sequence reads: CASSEHSGYTDTQYF. CDR3 bases: TGTGCCAGCAGCGAACATAGCGGCTACACAGATACGCAGTATTTT.

The rearrangement links TRBV19 to TRBJ1-1; the D is unclear. Trimming shortened V by 4 bases and J by 1 base, and 16 bases separated the two germline ends. Germline V gene lookup returns CDR1 LNHDA and CDR2 SQIVND (reference sequence). This CDR3 spans 16 amino acids. The CDR3, as DNA: TGTGCCAGTAGTACCCAAAAGACTAAGGCGAACACTGAAGCTTTCTTT. As protein: CASSTQKTKANTEAFF.

The chain links TRBV11-2 to TRBJ2-3, with D uncertain. Per the germline V gene, CDR1 is SGHAT and CDR2 is FQNNGV. The CDR3 length is 11 residues. V lost 3 bases to trimming and J lost 4 bases, with 2 bases between them. The CDR3 loop is CASSFSDTQYF. The CDR3 coding sequence is TGTGCCAGCAGCTTCTCAGATACGCAGTATTTT.

The chain combines TRBV3-1 (or the pseudogene TRBV3-2) with TRBJ1-1, with 10 bases fitting TRBD1. This CDR3 is built from 13 residues. From germline, CDR1 is LGHDT and CDR2 YNNKEL (reference sequence). V lost 3 bases, J lost 10 bases, and 5 bases stayed unmatched. CDR3 DNA: TGTGCCAGCAGCCAGAGACAGGGGGCGGGAGCTTTCTTT. It translates to CASSQRQGAGAFF.